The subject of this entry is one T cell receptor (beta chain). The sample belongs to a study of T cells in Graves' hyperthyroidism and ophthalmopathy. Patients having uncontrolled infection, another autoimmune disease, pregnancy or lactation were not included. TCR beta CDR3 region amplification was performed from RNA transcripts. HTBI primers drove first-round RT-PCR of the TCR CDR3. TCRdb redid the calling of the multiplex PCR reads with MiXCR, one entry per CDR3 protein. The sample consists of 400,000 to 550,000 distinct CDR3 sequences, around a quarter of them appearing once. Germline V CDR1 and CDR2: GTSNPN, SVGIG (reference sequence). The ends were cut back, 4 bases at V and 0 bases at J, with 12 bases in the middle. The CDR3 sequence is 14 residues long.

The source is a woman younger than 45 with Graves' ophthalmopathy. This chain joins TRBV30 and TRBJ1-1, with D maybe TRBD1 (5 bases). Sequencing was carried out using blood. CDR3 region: CAWKPRGMNTEAFF. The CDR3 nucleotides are TGTGCCTGGAAGCCCCGGGGGATGAACACTGAAGCTTTCTTT.